This entry features one TCR beta chain sequence. Its antigen is unidentified. With molecular barcodes, quantitative 5'-RACE was used to make the TCR beta libraries. MiXCR, applied by TCRdb to the 5' RACE reads, yields one record per CDR3 protein. There are under 550,000 distinct CDR3 sequences in the sample; 20% to 30% occur only once, and about 0.9% lies in the top ten. These data come from a study of CD8 T cells in ankylosing spondylitis. The study's findings and limits: Matched synovial fluid from ankylosing spondylitis patients was reported to be enriched for disease-linked clones. Typical of ankylosing spondylitis blood, it appeared, was a TCR beta motif of 7 or 8 highly homologous variants. A CD8+ phenotype characterized the disease-linked clones, which were relatively rare in peripheral blood.

The ends were cut back, 5 bases at V and 0 bases at J, with 8 bases in the middle. The CDR3 totals 13 residues. Germline-derived CDR1 and CDR2 are DFQATT and SNEGSKA (reference sequence). The chain carries TRBV20-1 and TRBJ2-4, with D tentatively TRBD2 (5 bases). Sequenced: blood, either unsorted or a sorted T cell fraction (not recorded which). The TCR sequence derives from a male donor with ankylosing spondylitis. Here the CDR3 DNA reads TGCAGTGCTCTAGGGAGAGCCAAAAACATTCAGTACTTC. This sequence encodes CSALGRAKNIQYF.